The 30 T cell receptor beta chains below all came from one sample that was sequenced in a study of CD8+ T cells in alopecia areata. RNA was isolated and reverse transcribed to cDNA, the sequencing template. Assay: immunoSEQ multiplex PCR; the TCRdb copy retains only in-frame clones and omits some. The sample lists 150,000 to 200,000 clones; over 55% were seen once. Noted treatment: oral pan-JAK inhibitor, 5-10 mg twice daily. The sample was CD4+ T cells sorted from blood, taken at week 24, from a patient treated with tofacitinib. Source of these receptors: a human donor with alopecia areata.

This chain uses TRBV7-2 with TRBJ2-5; perhaps TRBD1 as D (7 bases). V gave up 3 bases and J gave up 2 bases, with 13 bases separating them. Germline V gene data show CDR1 as SGHTA and CDR2 as FQGNSA. The CDR3 has 15 residues. The CDR3 loop is CASSLQGGPQETQYF. For the CDR3, the DNA is TGTGCCAGCAGCTTGCAGGGGGGACCTCAAGAGACCCAGTACTTC.

The chain carries TRBV25-1 and TRBJ2-4; 7 nucleotides align to TRBD1. The CDR3 contains 15 residues. V lost 4 bases and J lost 9; bases outside the gene matches: 12. Germline V gives CDR1 MGHDK, CDR2 SYGVNS. DNA of the CDR3: TGTGCCAGCAGTGGGGGGACAGTCGATTTAGGCATTCAGTACTTC. Residues: CASSGGTVDLGIQYF.

This clone was seen a handful of times. J is TRBJ1-2 and V is TRBV29-1, with 7 nucleotides matching TRBD1. Unmatched junction bases numbered 4, after V lost 3 bases and J lost 3 bases. The CDR3 is made up of 13 amino acids. Germline loops: CDR1 SQVTM, CDR2 ANQGSEA. The CDR3 DNA sequence: TGCAGCGTTGATGACAGGGAAGACTATGGCTACACCTTC. This encodes CSVDDREDYGYTF.

The V gene is TRBV7-8, the J gene TRBJ1-5; possible D gene TRBD1, 5 bases. The CDR3 extends over 12 amino acids. Trimming shortened V by 2 bases and J by 7 bases, and 6 bases separated the two germline ends. Per the germline V gene, CDR1 is SGHVS and CDR2 is FQNEAQ. The CDR3 here is CASSLRDQPQHF. The CDR3, as DNA: TGTGCCAGCAGCTTACGGGACCAGCCCCAGCATTTT.

This clone was seen a single time. This sequence joins TRBV2 and TRBJ1-5; no clear D. This CDR3 region has 13 residues. Germline CDR1 is SNHLY and CDR2 is FYNNEI. V was trimmed by 6 bases and J by 0 bases, leaving 6 bases between them. The CDR3 protein is CASRAYSNQPQHF. The CDR3 DNA reads TGTGCCAGCAGAGCTTATAGCAATCAGCCCCAGCATTTT.

This rearrangement joins TRBV30 to TRBJ2-2; 7 positions match TRBD1. The CDR3 runs to 14 residues. Germline assignment: CDR1 GTSNPN and CDR2 SVGIG (reference sequence). Trimming removed 3 bases from V and 6 bases from J; junction bases left unmatched: 7. CDR3 residues: CAWRKMTGSGELFF. The DNA of the CDR3 is TGTGCCTGGAGGAAAATGACAGGGTCCGGGGAGCTGTTTTTT.

Of note for this clone: A junction end diverges from the germline sequence, so it may reflect a read error. The chain links TRBV9 to TRBJ2-2, with 8 nucleotides matching TRBD1. Germline V CDR1 and CDR2: SGDLS, YYNGEE. This CDR3 is built from 15 residues. The CDR3 is CASSVGQGSPGELFF. The CDR3 DNA reads as TGTGCCAGCAGCGTAGGACAGGGGAGTCCCGGGGAACTGTTTTTT.

The rearrangement joins TRBV14 to TRBJ1-2; D uncertain. V lost 11 bases to trimming and J lost 4 bases, with 11 bases between them. Germline-derived CDR1 and CDR2 are SGHDN and FVKESK. The CDR3 spans 11 residues. CDR3: CAASPPYGYTF. The CDR3 DNA reads TGTGCCGCTTCCCCCCCCTATGGCTACACCTTC.

This clone occurred a few times. The V gene is TRBV18, the J gene TRBJ1-1, with 7 bases matching TRBD1. Trimming took 5 bases from V and 3 from J; bases not matched to a gene: 6. Germline V gives CDR1 KGHSH, CDR2 LQKENI. The CDR3 length is 14 residues. CDR3 in DNA: TGTGCCAGCTCAAGTTACAGGGGAGACACTGAAGCTTTCTTT. It encodes CASSSYRGDTEAFF.

This clone appeared a single time. The chain employs TRBV4-3 and TRBJ2-2, with 8 bases lining up with TRBD2. V dropped 2 bases and J dropped 4; count of bases not matched to a gene: 21. The CDR3 spans 21 residues. Per the germline V gene, CDR1 is LGHNA and CDR2 is YSLEER. CDR3 loop: CASSQPPLWLAGQRGTGELFF. The DNA of the CDR3 is TGCGCCAGCAGCCAACCTCCCCTTTGGCTAGCGGGTCAAAGGGGCACCGGGGAGCTGTTTTTT.

The chain links TRBV7-7 to TRBJ2-2; D ambiguous. The CDR3 extends over 17 amino acids. V lost 2 bases to trimming and J lost 0 bases, with 13 bases between them. CDR1 is SSHAT, CDR2 FNYEAQ, per germline (reference sequence). This chain's CDR3 is CASSLTLGNANTGELFF. The CDR3 DNA follows: TGTGCCAGCAGCTTAACCCTGGGGAACGCGAACACCGGGGAGCTGTTTTTT.

The rearrangement joins TRBV5-1 to TRBJ2-5; TRBD2 agrees at 9 bases. Looked up from germline, CDR1 is SGHRS and CDR2 is YFSETQ. The CDR3 covers 15 residues. V was clipped by 5 bases and J by 5 bases; unmatched bases: 10. This CDR3 is CASRLLAGIGETQYF. The CDR3 nucleotides read TGCGCCAGCAGACTCCTAGCGGGAATTGGGGAGACCCAGTACTTC. Based on the CDR3 plus reference TRBV5-1 and TRBJ2-5, the full variable domain is KAGVTQTPRYLIKTRGQQVTLSCSPISGHRSVSWYQQTPGQGLQFLFEYFSETQRNKGNFPGRFSGRQFSNSRSEMNVSTLELGDSALYLCASRLLAGIGETQYFGPGTRLLVL.

This rearrangement joins TRBV6-6 to TRBJ2-7; 7 bases fit TRBD2. CDR3 size: 13 residues. Germline loops: CDR1 MNHNY, CDR2 SVGAGI (reference sequence). The V gene end was trimmed by 7 bases and the J gene end by 0 bases; junction bases not matched to a gene: 3. The CDR3 nucleotides read TGTGCCAGCATGCGGGGGTCCTCCTACGAGCAGTACTTC. This sequence encodes CASMRGSSYEQYF.

The rearrangement joins TRBV29-1 to TRBJ2-7; weak D call: TRBD1 (7 bases). Germline loops: CDR1 SQVTM, CDR2 ANQGSEA. CDR3 length: 14 residues. V was trimmed by 7 bases and J by 2 bases, leaving 18 bases between them. The CDR3 spells CSAAPGGTTYEQYF. The CDR3 region has the DNA TGCAGCGCCGCCCCAGGGGGGACAACCTACGAGCAGTACTTC.

The chain employs TRBV28 and TRBJ1-2; TRBD1 agrees at 9 bases. J was trimmed by 8 bases and V by 6 bases; bases with no gene match: 7. The CDR3 is 13 residues long. CDR1 and CDR2 (germline): MDHEN, SYDVKM. The CDR3 DNA reads as TGTGCCAGCAGACAAGGGACAGGGTACGGCTACACCTTC. It translates to CASRQGTGYGYTF.

The CDR3 reads CASSRQEGEYGYTF. Written as DNA, the CDR3 is TGCGCCAGCAGCCGCCAAGAGGGTGAATATGGCTACACCTTC. J is TRBJ1-2 and V is TRBV5-1, with D hard to call. V lost 4 bases and J lost 5, with 15 bases in between. This CDR3 region has 14 residues. The germline CDR1 and CDR2 sequences are SGHRS and YFSETQ. The whole variable domain, remainder taken from reference TRBV5-1 and TRBJ1-2, is KAGVTQTPRYLIKTRGQQVTLSCSPISGHRSVSWYQQTPGQGLQFLFEYFSETQRNKGNFPGRFSGRQFSNSRSEMNVSTLELGDSALYLCASSRQEGEYGYTFGSGTRLTVV.

The chain combines TRBV5-1 with TRBJ2-5; D is perhaps TRBD2 (6 bases). The V gene's germline CDR1 is SGHRS and CDR2 YFSETQ. The ends were cut back, 1 base at V and 3 bases at J, with 10 bases in the middle. The CDR3 consists of 14 residues. The DNA for the CDR3 is TGCGCCAGCAGCTTGAGCGGGTTAGAAGAGACCCAGTACTTC. Its translation: CASSLSGLEETQYF.

This clone was seen a few times. The J gene is TRBJ2-7, the V gene TRBV10-3, with TRBD1 identical over 7 bases. In germline, CDR1 is ENHRY, CDR2 SYGVKD. This CDR3 contains 13 residues. V lost 7 bases, J lost 5 bases, and 8 bases stayed unmatched. In DNA form, the CDR3 reads TGTGCCATCAATCCGACAGGGCTGGACGAGCAGTACTTC. Protein product: CAINPTGLDEQYF.

The gene calls are TRBV30 and TRBJ1-2; D perhaps matches TRBD1 (6 bases). From germline, CDR1 is GTSNPN and CDR2 SVGIG (reference sequence). Trimming took off 6 bases at V and 4 bases at J, with 21 bases between the two ends. This CDR3 is 15 amino acids long. The CDR3 DNA reads TGTGCCTGTCAGGGGAGTGAAGTCGGGATCTATGGCTACACCTTC. Protein product: CACQGSEVGIYGYTF.

The J gene is TRBJ1-2, the V gene TRBV7-2; no reliable D call. Germline-derived CDR1 and CDR2 are SGHTA and FQGNSA. CDR3 length: 12 residues. V lost 5 bases and J lost 8, with 12 bases in between. CDR3 in amino acids: CASSLDAGGYTF. CDR3 nucleotides: TGTGCCAGCAGCCTCGACGCCGGGGGCTACACCTTC.

The chain uses TRBV29-1 and TRBJ2-7; a weak D match, TRBD1 (5 bases). V was clipped by 4 bases and J by 3 bases, with 7 bases between them. The length of the CDR3 is 11 residues. Per germline, CDR1 SQVTM and CDR2 ANQGSEA. The CDR3 protein is CSVVDSYEQYF. The CDR3 nucleotides are TGCAGCGTTGTTGACAGCTACGAGCAGTACTTC.

The V call is TRBV10-1, the J call TRBJ2-3; weak D call: TRBD2 (6 bases). Trimming cost V 1 base and J 5 bases, with 16 bases left between them. The CDR3 totals 16 residues. Germline V gives CDR1 WNHNN, CDR2 SYGVQD (reference sequence). CDR3: CASSEFGGWRGDTQYF. The CDR3 coding sequence is TGCGCCAGCAGTGAGTTTGGAGGGTGGAGGGGAGATACGCAGTATTTT.

The rearrangement uses TRBV5-4 and TRBJ1-3; D remains unclear. The CDR3 is 19 amino acids. Per germline, CDR1 SGHNT and CDR2 YYREEE (reference sequence). Trimming stripped 4 bases from V and 0 bases from J, with 23 bases between. The CDR3 region is CASSHQHSDVLHSGNTIYF. In DNA, the CDR3 is TGTGCCAGCAGCCACCAGCACAGCGACGTACTACACTCTGGAAACACCATATATTTT.

This clone showed up just a few times. This chain uses TRBV10-3 with TRBJ2-7; TRBD1 matches at 7 bases. CDR1 ENHRY and CDR2 SYGVKD come from the germline V gene. This CDR3 comprises 14 residues. Trimming removed 6 bases from V and 6 bases from J; junction bases left unmatched: 11. CDR3 sequence reads: CAIRPGQNLFEQYF. The CDR3 bases are TGTGCCATCAGACCGGGACAGAACCTTTTCGAGCAGTACTTC.

The chain combines TRBV6-5 with TRBJ2-7; the D gene is possibly TRBD2 (6 bases). The CDR3 length is 16 residues. The V gene's germline CDR1 is MNHEY and CDR2 SVGAGI. The V end was cut by 2 bases, the J end by 4 bases, with 18 bases between. The CDR3 nucleotides are TGTGCCAGCAGTTACGGACTGGGGTGGGGGGAATACGAGCAGTACTTC. It specifies CASSYGLGWGEYEQYF.

This clone was counted once. The J gene is TRBJ2-1, the V gene TRBV4-3, with 7 nucleotides matching TRBD1. Germline loops: CDR1 LGHNA, CDR2 YSLEER. The CDR3 contains 16 residues. V was pared by 0 bases and J by 3 bases, with 5 bases of the junction left unmatched. This chain's CDR3 is CASSQELGTVYNEQFF. The CDR3, as DNA: TGCGCCAGCAGCCAAGAATTGGGGACAGTCTACAATGAGCAGTTCTTC.

This clone was seen a few times. The chain joins TRBV29-1 to TRBJ1-1; TRBD1 matches 12 bases. With 8 bases clipped from V and 5 bases from J, the junction kept 12 bases outside the gene matches. Germline CDR1 is SQVTM and CDR2 is ANQGSEA. The CDR3 loop spans 15 amino acids. CDR3 region: CSTTRDRGRGTEAFF. DNA for the CDR3: TGCAGCACAACTCGGGACAGGGGGCGTGGGACTGAAGCTTTCTTT.

CDR3 region: CSGRVTDTQYF. The CDR3 coding sequence is TGCAGCGGAAGGGTAACAGATACGCAGTATTTT. The J gene is TRBJ2-3, the V gene TRBV29-1; D not certain. With 7 bases removed from V and 3 bases from J, the gap between germline ends came to 8 bases. The CDR3 spans 11 residues. Germline loops: CDR1 SQVTM, CDR2 ANQGSEA.

This chain uses TRBV6-5 with TRBJ2-1; the match to TRBD2 covers 9 bases. The germline V gene encodes CDR1 MNHEY and CDR2 SVGAGI. Trimming took 6 bases from V and 4 from J; bases not matched to a gene: 7. CDR3 length: 15 amino acids. Here the CDR3 DNA reads TGTGCCAGCAGGGAGTGGGGACTAGCTTACAATGAGCAGTTCTTC. Protein product: CASREWGLAYNEQFF.

V and J are TRBV29-1 and TRBJ1-1; 8 bases align to TRBD1. Germline CDR1 SQVTM, CDR2 ANQGSEA. The CDR3 runs 14 residues. V shed 4 bases, J shed 0 bases, and the junction held 4 bases outside the gene matches. CDR3 amino acids: CSVGGTGLNTEAFF. The CDR3 bases are TGCAGCGTTGGGGGGACAGGTCTGAACACTGAAGCTTTCTTT.